The clone carrying this TCR beta chain has ten or more counts. Its antigen is undetermined. This sample was included in a study of T-cell reconstitution after alpha-beta-depleted transplantation in children. Findings of the study overall: One year after transplant, T-cell counts and diversity came mostly from newly produced T cells.

Researchers prepared the TCRbeta library using unique molecular identifiers, the study reports. MiXCR, run by TCRdb on the PCR reads, gives a single entry per CDR3 protein. The data contain hundreds of thousands of distinct CDR3 sequences, roughly 8.2% of them singletons. Germline V lookup: CDR1 SGDLS, CDR2 YYNGEE. The CDR3 length is 14 residues. Trimming removed 3 bases at V and 0 bases at J, with 10 bases between. The sequencing here drew on PBMCs, mostly from graft donor cells, taken 180 days after TCRalphabeta/CD19-depleted stem cell transplant. This clonotype originated in a male patient under 18 who had a stem cell transplant for acute lymphoblastic leukemia, so the T cells may come from the graft donor. The V and J genes are TRBV9 and TRBJ2-7; D uncertain. The CDR3, as DNA: TGTGCCAGCAGCGACACGGTCTACTCCTACGAGCAGTACTTC. Encoded protein: CASSDTVYSYEQYF.